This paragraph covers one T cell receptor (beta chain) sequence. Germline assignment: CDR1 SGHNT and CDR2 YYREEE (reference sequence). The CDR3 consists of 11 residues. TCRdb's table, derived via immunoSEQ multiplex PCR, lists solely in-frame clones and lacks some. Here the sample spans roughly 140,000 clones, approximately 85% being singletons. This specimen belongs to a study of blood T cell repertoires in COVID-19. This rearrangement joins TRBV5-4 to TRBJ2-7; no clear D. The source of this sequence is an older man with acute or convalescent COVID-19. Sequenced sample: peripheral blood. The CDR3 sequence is CATGPSYEQYF. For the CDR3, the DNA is TGTGCAACCGGTCCCTCCTACGAGCAGTACTTC.